There are a few counts of the clone carrying this TCR beta chain. Its antigen is unidentified. These data are taken from a study of post-analysis software for immune sequencing data. Study context: The disease courses covered relapsing-remitting, secondary progressive and progressive-relapsing multiple sclerosis.

V was cut by 2 bases and J by 2 bases, with 6 bases left in between. The CDR3 runs 13 residues. Germline CDR1 MNHEY, CDR2 SVGEGT. Overall study findings and caveats: Five TRBV segments appeared more often in patients than in controls, and TRBV5-6, TRBV5-1 and TRBV20-1 were among these. Controls had significantly higher normalized Chao1 diversity than multiple sclerosis patients. F measure clustering grouped samples strongly by preparation batch.

Unique molecular identifiers were built into the TCR beta cDNA libraries. TCRdb ran MiXCR on the PCR reads and lists one entry per CDR3 protein. The sample gives more than 450,000 distinct CDR3 sequences, around 44% of which show up once; more than 1.5% is in the top ten. Sequencing used blood. The chain employs TRBV6-2 or TRBV6-3 and TRBJ1-2; no clear D gene. The sequence was obtained from a girl aged 10 to 17 with multiple sclerosis. The CDR3 loop reads CASSYGFNYGYTF. CDR3 DNA: TGTGCCAGCAGTTACGGTTTCAACTATGGCTACACCTTC.